This record concerns one T cell receptor (beta chain) sequence. What it binds is not known. Sequence at one end of the junction differs from germline and may be a read error. The CDR3 contains 12 residues. The germline V gene encodes CDR1 MNHNY and CDR2 SVGAGI (reference sequence). The sample belongs to a study of post-analysis software for immune sequencing data. In the study overall: Relapsing-remitting, secondary progressive and progressive-relapsing multiple sclerosis courses were included.

Included in the TCR beta cDNA libraries were unique molecular identifiers. Starting from about 0.98 to 11 million T cells, the study yielded approximately 500,000 cDNA molecules. TCRdb re-called the PCR reads through MiXCR, storing one row per CDR3 protein. The sample carries hundreds of thousands of distinct CDR3 sequences, around 40% recorded once. General study points: The authors found that F measure strongly co-clustered same-batch samples. With TRBV5-6, TRBV5-1 and TRBV20-1 included, about five TRBV segments were more frequent in patients than in controls. In multiple sclerosis, normalized Chao1 diversity was significantly below that of controls.

The chain is built from TRBV6-6 and TRBJ2-5, with unresolved D. The sequenced material came from blood. The source is a girl between 5 and 17 years old with multiple sclerosis. The CDR3, as DNA: TGTGCCAGCAGATACTTCGAAGAGACCCAGTACTTC. This translates into CASRYFEETQYF.